The source of this T cell receptor beta chain is a study of naive and memory T cell subsets. Study outcomes and limitations: A few larger clonotypes appeared in naive repertoires, especially CD8, possibly memory cells re-expressing CD45RA.

Both TRBC1 and TRBC2 were covered by a beta constant-region primer of two equimolar oligonucleotides. Four rounds of PCR amplified the ligated cDNA using nested alpha and beta constant-region primers plus SP2. TCRdb itself ran the UMI-ligation and nested PCR reads through MiXCR, one entry per CDR3 protein. The sample has 85,000 to 130,000 distinct CDR3 sequences, more than 14% seen once. This clonotype was counted ten times or more. Its antigen is as yet unknown. V was shortened by 4 bases and J by 6 bases, with 11 bases between the two germline ends. This CDR3 is built from 13 residues. Per germline, CDR1 SGDLS and CDR2 YYNGEE.

This TCR came from a human donor in good health. The sample consisted of naive CD8+ T cells from blood. The J gene is TRBJ1-5, the V gene TRBV9, with TRBD1 as a possible D gene (6 bases). The CDR3 region has the DNA TGTGCCAGCAGCAACACAGGGAGTCAGCCCCAGCATTTT. It is translated as CASSNTGSQPQHF.